Reported below is one T cell receptor beta chain. What it recognizes is unknown. Time point specified: persistent/refractory GD, antithyroid drugs over 5 years with positive TRAb. Making the TCR library involved RNA that had been extracted from PBMCs. Under American Thyroid Association guidelines, Graves' disease was diagnosed. The record originates from a study of regulatory T cells in long-lasting Graves disease. General study points: Rather than thyroid tissue, only peripheral blood underwent study. Patients with persistent disease shared 2,741 public clonotypes, outpacing the 966 shared by new patients. Only a small sample size was used, which may have cut accuracy.

The CDR3 totals 15 residues. The germline gives CDR1 LNHDA, CDR2 SQIVND (reference sequence). The J segment lost 6 bases and the V segment lost 3 bases, leaving 3 bases of the junction unmatched. Arm-PCR of CDR3 regions and iRepertoire HTBI primers were used to build TCR beta libraries. TCRdb independently ran MiXCR on the multiplex PCR reads; one entry per CDR3 protein. This table has 310,000 or so distinct CDR3 sequences, 15% to 20% appearing once. Source: peripheral blood mononuclear cells (PBMCs), taken when the disease was refractory, from a patient treated with antithyroid drugs. J is TRBJ2-2 and V is TRBV19; 11 nucleotides align to TRBD2. The sequence was obtained from a female donor with Graves disease. CDR3 sequence reads: CASSMTSGIAGELFF. DNA of the CDR3: TGTGCCAGTAGTATGACTAGCGGGATCGCCGGGGAGCTGTTTTTT.